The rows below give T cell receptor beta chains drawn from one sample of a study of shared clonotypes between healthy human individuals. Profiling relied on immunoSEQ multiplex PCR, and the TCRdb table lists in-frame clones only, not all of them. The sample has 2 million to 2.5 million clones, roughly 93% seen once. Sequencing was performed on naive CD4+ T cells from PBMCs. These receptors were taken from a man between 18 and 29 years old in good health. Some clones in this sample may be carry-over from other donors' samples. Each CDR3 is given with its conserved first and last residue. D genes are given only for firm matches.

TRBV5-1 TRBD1 CASSVGQGGTEAFF
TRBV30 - CAWSVRGNQPQHF
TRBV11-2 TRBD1 CASSLGDRGYTGELFF
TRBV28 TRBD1 CASSLGLQGVTNYGYTF
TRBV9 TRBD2 CASSTTSGTLNEQFF
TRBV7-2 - CASSLASGDGEQFF
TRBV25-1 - CASTLGGVGGYTF
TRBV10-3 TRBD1 CAISDYQGALDTEAFF
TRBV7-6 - CASSLSGPTYNEQFF
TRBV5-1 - CASSLSGDSYNEQFF
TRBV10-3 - CAISDGSRTYEQYF
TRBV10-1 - CASSGVAKNIQYF
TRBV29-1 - CSGTFGEKLFF
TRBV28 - CASSLSGTMNTEAFF
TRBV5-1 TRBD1 CASSRTGEAQKLFF
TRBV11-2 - CASSLGLSNQPQHF
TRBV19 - CASGRSSLPTDTQYF
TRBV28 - CASSLASFILVTGELFF
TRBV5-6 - CASSLYQSNQPQHF
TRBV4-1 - CASSQVPRGSSYEQYF